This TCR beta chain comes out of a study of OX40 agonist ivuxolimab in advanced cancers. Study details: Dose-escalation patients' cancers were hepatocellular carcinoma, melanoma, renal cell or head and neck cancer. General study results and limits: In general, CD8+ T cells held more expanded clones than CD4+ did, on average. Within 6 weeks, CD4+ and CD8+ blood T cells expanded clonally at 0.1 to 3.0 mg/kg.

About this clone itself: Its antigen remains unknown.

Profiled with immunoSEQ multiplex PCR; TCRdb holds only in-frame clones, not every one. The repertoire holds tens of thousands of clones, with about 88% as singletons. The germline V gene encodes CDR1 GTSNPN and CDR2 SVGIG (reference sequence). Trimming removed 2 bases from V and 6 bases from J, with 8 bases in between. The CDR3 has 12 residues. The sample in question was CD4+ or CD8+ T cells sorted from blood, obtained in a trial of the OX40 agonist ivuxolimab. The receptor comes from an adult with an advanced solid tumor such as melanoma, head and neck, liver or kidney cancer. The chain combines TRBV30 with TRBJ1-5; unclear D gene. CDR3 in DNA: TGTGCCTGGAGTAGTGGGGTTCAGCCCCAGCATTTT. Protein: CAWSSGVQPQHF.